This paragraph covers one T cell receptor beta chain sequence. Its antigen is still unknown. Sequencing used immunoSEQ multiplex PCR; TCRdb keeps in-frame clones, though not all of them. There are roughly 50,000 clones in the sample; 77% occur only once, and roughly 6% lies in the top ten. This record comes from a study of OX40 agonist ivuxolimab in advanced cancers. Study background: Cancers in dose escalation were hepatocellular, melanoma, renal cell and head and neck. Three patients got partial responses; one had hepatocellular carcinoma and two had cutaneous melanoma. Regarding the study as a whole: Clonal expansion from baseline to week 6 occurred in both CD4+ and CD8+ T cells.

Germline V gene lookup returns CDR1 MGHRA and CDR2 YSYEKL. The length of the CDR3 is 17 residues. Trimming took 0 bases from V and 0 from J, leaving 13 bases between them. The sequence derives from an adult with an advanced solid tumor such as melanoma, head and neck, liver or kidney cancer. The V and J genes are TRBV4-1 and TRBJ2-3, with D unresolved. The sequencing used CD4+ or CD8+ T cells sorted from blood, collected in a trial of the OX40 agonist ivuxolimab. The CDR3 region has the DNA TGCGCCAGCAGCCAAGAAGGGCTAGGTACGAGCACAGATACGCAGTATTTT. Its translation is CASSQEGLGTSTDTQYF.